These 23 T cell receptor beta chains were sequenced from one sample in a study of T cell responses to AZD1222 COVID-19 vaccine. Clones were read by immunoSEQ multiplex PCR, and TCRdb kept only the in-frame ones, dropping some. The data show some 90,000 clones, 70% to 90% seen once. Sequences were derived from peripheral blood, sampled on day 0 of AZD1222 vaccination. All receptors derive from an adult in good health.

The chain uses TRBV11-2 and TRBJ2-1; TRBD2 agrees at 8 bases. Germline CDR1 reads SGHAT; CDR2 reads FQNNGV. This CDR3 spans 15 amino acids. With 3 bases clipped from V and 7 bases from J, the junction kept 8 bases outside the gene matches. CDR3 coding DNA: TGTGCCAGCAGCTTCCGGGAGGGCCCTAGAAATGAGCAGTTCTTC. Protein sequence: CASSFREGPRNEQFF.

The chain links TRBV9 to TRBJ2-3; 11 bases agree with TRBD2. J gave up 7 bases and V 4 bases, and 11 bases lay outside the gene matches. CDR1 is SGDLS, CDR2 YYNGEE, per germline. The CDR3 is 16 residues long. CDR3 DNA: TGTGCCAGCAGCCCTAACCCTAGCGGGGGGCAAAATACGCAGTATTTT. It translates to CASSPNPSGGQNTQYF.

The chain employs TRBV19 and TRBJ2-5, with 12 bases aligning to TRBD2. CDR3 length: 19 amino acids. V shed 1 base and J 2 bases; nucleotides not matched to a gene: 11. The germline V gene encodes CDR1 LNHDA and CDR2 SQIVND (reference sequence). CDR3 in amino acids: CASSIGETSGRGWQETQYF. The CDR3 DNA reads TGTGCCAGTAGTATAGGGGAGACTAGCGGGAGAGGTTGGCAAGAGACCCAGTACTTC. Filled out from reference TRBV19 and TRBJ2-5, the complete variable domain reads DGGITQSPKYLFRKEGQNVTLSCEQNLNHDAMYWYRQDPGQGLRLIYYSQIVNDFQKGDIAEGYSVSREKKESFPLTVTSAQKNPTAFYLCASSIGETSGRGWQETQYFGPGTRLLVL.

J is TRBJ2-4 and V is TRBV11-3; 8 bases line up with TRBD1. Unmatched junction bases numbered 12, after V lost 4 bases and J lost 13 bases. This CDR3 region has 14 residues. Germline V gives CDR1 SGHNT, CDR2 YENEEA. In DNA, the CDR3 is TGTGCCAGCAGCTCACAGGGGGGCATGGGGCTACAGTACTTC. This gives the protein CASSSQGGMGLQYF.

J is TRBJ2-1 and V is TRBV14; 7 bases map to TRBD2. This CDR3 region has 16 residues. CDR1 is SGHDN and CDR2 is FVKESK in the germline V gene. Unmatched junction bases numbered 7, after V lost 2 bases and J lost 3 bases. The CDR3 DNA sequence: TGTGCCAGCAGCCAAAGCCCGGGGGGAAACTACAATGAGCAGTTCTTC. It specifies CASSQSPGGNYNEQFF. Looking up the rest from reference TRBV14 and TRBJ2-1 gives the full variable domain: EAGVTQFPSHSVIEKGQTVTLRCDPISGHDNLYWYRRVMGKEIKFLLHFVKESKQDESGMPNNRFLAERTGGTYSTLKVQPAELEDSGVYFCASSQSPGGNYNEQFFGPGTRLTVL.

The chain carries TRBV6-5 and TRBJ2-5, with 13 positions matching TRBD2. The trim removed 4 bases at V and 4 bases at J, leaving 6 bases unmatched. The CDR3 has 16 amino acids. The germline V gene has CDR1 MNHEY and CDR2 SVGAGI. CDR3 sequence (DNA): TGTGCCAGCAGTTCCGGACTAGCGGGAGCTCGAGAGACCCAGTACTTC. It specifies CASSSGLAGARETQYF.

The chain recombines TRBV7-2 with TRBJ1-4, with 9 nucleotides matching TRBD1. V trimming: 5 bases; J trimming: 8 bases; junction bases outside the gene matches: 9. The germline V gene encodes CDR1 SGHTA and CDR2 FQGNSA. The CDR3 is made up of 15 amino acids. CDR3 in amino acids: CASSAPGTGLEKLFF. DNA of the CDR3: TGTGCCAGCAGCGCCCCCGGGACAGGGTTGGAAAAACTGTTTTTT.

The chain joins TRBV27 to TRBJ1-6; D not resolved. The CDR3 is 15 residues long. V was trimmed by 1 base and J by 7 bases, leaving 11 bases between them. Germline assignment: CDR1 MNHEY and CDR2 SMNVEV (reference sequence). The CDR3 nucleotides are TGTGCCAGCAGTTTATTGCTCAACCCCAATTCACCCCTCCACTTT. This sequence encodes CASSLLLNPNSPLHF.

CDR3: CATSRAKPGQEPQHF. CDR3 sequence (DNA): TGTGCCACCAGCAGAGCAAAACCGGGCCAGGAGCCCCAGCATTTT. V gene TRBV15 combines with J gene TRBJ1-5; no clear D. Trimming took 1 base from V and 8 from J, leaving 15 bases between them. The CDR3 consists of 15 residues. Germline V CDR1 and CDR2: LNHNV, YYDKDF (reference sequence).

V and J are TRBV6-5 and TRBJ2-1; D is undetermined. CDR1 MNHEY and CDR2 SVGAGI come from the germline V gene. The V and J ends lost 7 bases and 10 bases respectively, with 11 bases between them. The CDR3 loop spans 11 amino acids. CDR3: CASTRLGEQFF. CDR3 bases: TGTGCCAGCACCCGATTAGGCGAGCAGTTCTTC.

This chain uses TRBV11-2 with TRBJ1-5; 7 positions agree with TRBD1. V was pared by 5 bases and J by 6 bases, with 10 bases of the junction left unmatched. Germline loops: CDR1 SGHAT, CDR2 FQNNGV. This CDR3 region has 15 residues. The CDR3 sequence is CASSPAGGGIQPQHF. The CDR3 DNA reads TGTGCCAGCAGCCCCGCAGGGGGAGGGATTCAGCCCCAGCATTTT.

The rearrangement joins TRBV18 to TRBJ1-5; D unclear. Trimming left V 3 bases short and J 7 bases short, with 16 bases between. Germline CDR1 is KGHSH and CDR2 is LQKENI. The CDR3 contains 15 residues. Here the CDR3 reads CASSPQSAVGQPQHF. CDR3 coding DNA: TGTGCCAGCTCACCCCAGAGCGCTGTAGGACAGCCCCAGCATTTT.

V and J are TRBV18 and TRBJ1-3; D uncertain. V was shortened by 3 bases and J by 0 bases, with 12 bases between the two germline ends. The germline gives CDR1 KGHSH, CDR2 LQKENI. This CDR3 contains 16 residues. CDR3 sequence reads: CASSPAGRASGNTIYF. The CDR3 nucleotides read TGTGCCAGCTCACCCGCGGGAAGGGCCTCTGGAAACACCATATATTTT.

The V gene is TRBV13, the J gene TRBJ2-1; D perhaps matches TRBD1 (5 bases). The germline V gene has CDR1 PRHDT and CDR2 FYEKMQ (reference sequence). This CDR3 contains 16 residues. Trimming left V 0 bases short and J 5 bases short, with 14 bases between. DNA for the CDR3: TGTGCCAGCAGCTTAGGGGGGCAGGGTGGGGACAATGAGCAGTTCTTC. Protein: CASSLGGQGGDNEQFF.

This chain joins TRBV28 and TRBJ1-4; tentative D call: TRBD1 (5 bases). This CDR3 region has 14 residues. Deletions cut 5 bases from V and 8 bases from J, with 15 bases between. Germline V gene sequence: CDR1 MDHEN, CDR2 SYDVKM. CDR3 nucleotides: TGTGCCAGCAGTGGCGGGGGTCGGGAAGAAAAACTGTTTTTT. Protein product: CASSGGGREEKLFF.

J is TRBJ2-3 and V is TRBV5-4; D perhaps matches TRBD2 (7 bases). The V gene lost 3 bases and the J gene lost 4 bases, with 15 bases spanning the gap. The V gene's germline CDR1 is SGHNT and CDR2 YYREEE (reference sequence). This CDR3 region has 15 residues. The CDR3 reads CASSSGGGGADTQYF. The CDR3 region has the DNA TGTGCCAGCAGCTCCGGAGGGGGGGGAGCAGATACGCAGTATTTT.

The chain uses TRBV7-9 and TRBJ1-1, with 8 bases fitting TRBD1. The germline CDR1 and CDR2 sequences are SEHNR and FQNEAQ (reference sequence). The ends lost 4 bases at V and 10 bases at J; junction bases unmatched: 5. This CDR3 contains 12 residues. CDR3 sequence reads: CASSSTGDAAFF. As DNA, the CDR3 is TGTGCCAGCAGCTCGACAGGGGATGCAGCTTTCTTT.

The chain recombines TRBV3-1 (or the pseudogene TRBV3-2) with TRBJ2-2; D is possibly TRBD1 (5 bases). Germline CDR1 reads LGHDT; CDR2 reads YNNKEL (reference sequence). Trimming removed 1 base at V and 5 bases at J, with 11 bases between. The CDR3 contains 15 residues. The CDR3 coding sequence is TGTGCCAGCAGCCAAGTCGACAGAAGAACCGGGGAGCTGTTTTTT. This codes for CASSQVDRRTGELFF.

The chain uses TRBV9 and TRBJ2-7, with D hard to call. With 0 bases removed from V and 0 bases from J, the gap between germline ends came to 7 bases. Germline CDR1 is SGDLS and CDR2 is YYNGEE. This CDR3 is built from 14 residues. This CDR3 is CASSVGWSSYEQYF. CDR3 DNA sequence: TGTGCCAGCAGCGTAGGCTGGAGCTCCTACGAGCAGTACTTC.

J is TRBJ2-7 and V is TRBV28, with 7 bases lining up with TRBD1. Trimming at V came to 3 bases and at J to 2 bases, leaving 13 bases not matched to a gene. The CDR3 sequence is 17 residues long. Germline assignment: CDR1 MDHEN and CDR2 SYDVKM. The CDR3 DNA sequence: TGTGCCAGCAGTTTCCCCTTGACAGGGTATATAACCTACGAGCAGTACTTC. Protein product: CASSFPLTGYITYEQYF.

The chain joins TRBV6-5 to TRBJ2-2, with 8 bases identical to TRBD2. J was trimmed by 0 bases and V by 4 bases; bases with no gene match: 4. Germline V gene lookup returns CDR1 MNHEY and CDR2 SVGAGI. This CDR3 is 16 amino acids long. CDR3 nucleotide sequence: TGTGCCAGCAGTTCGCGGGAGGCCTCGAACACCGGGGAGCTGTTTTTT. It yields the protein CASSSREASNTGELFF.

CDR3 sequence reads: CASSLETDSYEQYF. The CDR3, as DNA: TGTGCCAGCAGCTTGGAAACGGACAGCTACGAGCAGTACTTC. V gene TRBV5-4 combines with J gene TRBJ2-7, with D possibly being TRBD1 (6 bases). Trimming pared 0 bases from V and 3 bases from J, leaving 10 bases between. The CDR3 runs to 14 residues. Germline lookup yields CDR1 SGHNT and CDR2 YYREEE (reference sequence).

The sample holds one count of this clone. The gene calls are TRBV10-3 and TRBJ1-1; 11 bases match TRBD1. Germline V gives CDR1 ENHRY, CDR2 SYGVKD. V was pared by 6 bases and J by 1 base, with 10 bases of the junction left unmatched. This CDR3 comprises 17 residues. The DNA for the CDR3 is TGTGCCATCAGCACGGGACAGGGGGGAAACGAGAACACTGAAGCTTTCTTT. Amino acids: CAISTGQGGNENTEAFF.